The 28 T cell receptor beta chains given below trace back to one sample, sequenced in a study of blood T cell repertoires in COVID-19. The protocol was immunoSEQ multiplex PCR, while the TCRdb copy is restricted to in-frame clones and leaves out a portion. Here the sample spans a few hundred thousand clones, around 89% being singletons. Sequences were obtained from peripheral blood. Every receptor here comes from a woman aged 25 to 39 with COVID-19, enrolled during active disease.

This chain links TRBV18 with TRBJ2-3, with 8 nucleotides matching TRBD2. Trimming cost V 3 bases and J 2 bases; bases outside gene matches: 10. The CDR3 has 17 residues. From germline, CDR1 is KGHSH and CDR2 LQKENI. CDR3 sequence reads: CASSPSRVSGNTDTQYF. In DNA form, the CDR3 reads TGTGCCAGCTCACCCTCCAGAGTTAGCGGGAACACAGATACGCAGTATTTT.

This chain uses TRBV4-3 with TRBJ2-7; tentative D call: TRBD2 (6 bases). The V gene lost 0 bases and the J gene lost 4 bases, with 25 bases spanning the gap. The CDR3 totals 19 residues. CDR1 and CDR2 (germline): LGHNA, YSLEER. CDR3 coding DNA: TGCGCCAGCAGCCAAGAGCGCTCATTCTCAGGGTTTGGGGGGTACGAGCAGTACTTC. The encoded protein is CASSQERSFSGFGGYEQYF.

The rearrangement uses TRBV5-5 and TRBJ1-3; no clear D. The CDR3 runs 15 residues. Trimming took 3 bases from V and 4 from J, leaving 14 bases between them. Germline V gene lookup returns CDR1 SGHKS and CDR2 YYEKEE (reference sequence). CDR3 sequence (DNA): TGTGCCAGCAGCTCGGGCCGCGGGTCGGGAAACACCATATATTTT. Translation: CASSSGRGSGNTIYF.

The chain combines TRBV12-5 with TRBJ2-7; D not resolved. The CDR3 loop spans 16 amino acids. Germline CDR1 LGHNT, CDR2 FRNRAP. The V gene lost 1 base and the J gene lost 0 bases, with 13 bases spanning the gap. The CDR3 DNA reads TGTGCTAGTGGTTTGGACGATAGAATGAGCTCCTACGAGCAGTACTTC. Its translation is CASGLDDRMSSYEQYF.

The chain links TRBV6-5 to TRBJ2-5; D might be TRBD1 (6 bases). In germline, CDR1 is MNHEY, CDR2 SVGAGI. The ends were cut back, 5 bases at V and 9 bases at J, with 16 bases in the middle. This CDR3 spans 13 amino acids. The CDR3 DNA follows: TGTGCCAGCAGTCCCCTTGGGGGACACCCCCAGTACTTC. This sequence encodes CASSPLGGHPQYF.

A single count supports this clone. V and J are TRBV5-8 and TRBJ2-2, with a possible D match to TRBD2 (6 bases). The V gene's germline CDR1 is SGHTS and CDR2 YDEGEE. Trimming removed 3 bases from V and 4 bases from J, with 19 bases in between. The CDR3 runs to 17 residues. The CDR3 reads CASSSGLGAQFTGELFF. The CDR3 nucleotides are TGTGCCAGCAGCTCGGGACTGGGCGCACAATTCACCGGGGAGCTGTTTTTT.

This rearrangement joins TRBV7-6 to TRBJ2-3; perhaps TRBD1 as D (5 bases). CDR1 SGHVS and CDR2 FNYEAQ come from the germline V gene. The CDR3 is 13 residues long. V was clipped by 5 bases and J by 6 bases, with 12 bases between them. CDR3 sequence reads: CASSDPGLDTQYF. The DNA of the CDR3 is TGTGCCAGCAGCGATCCAGGGTTGGATACGCAGTATTTT.

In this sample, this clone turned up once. CDR3 amino acids: CASSNSRQDEAFF. The DNA for the CDR3 is TGTGCCAGCAGTAACAGTCGACAGGATGAAGCTTTCTTT. V is TRBV6-5 and J is TRBJ1-1; D may be TRBD1 (6 bases). The CDR3 runs 13 residues. V was pared by 5 bases and J by 7 bases, with 14 bases between. CDR1 is MNHEY and CDR2 is SVGAGI in the germline V gene.

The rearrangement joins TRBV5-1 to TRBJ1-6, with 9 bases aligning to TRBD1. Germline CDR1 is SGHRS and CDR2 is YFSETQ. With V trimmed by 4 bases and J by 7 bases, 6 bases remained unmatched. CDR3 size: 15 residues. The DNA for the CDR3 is TGCGCCAGCAGCCCGCCGGGACAGGGAAATTCACCCCTCCACTTT. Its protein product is CASSPPGQGNSPLHF. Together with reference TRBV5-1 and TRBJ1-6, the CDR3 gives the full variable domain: KAGVTQTPRYLIKTRGQQVTLSCSPISGHRSVSWYQQTPGQGLQFLFEYFSETQRNKGNFPGRFSGRQFSNSRSEMNVSTLELGDSALYLCASSPPGQGNSPLHFGNGTRLTVT.

CDR3 coding DNA: TGTGCCAGCAGCCCCCGGTTCGGGACAGGGAAAACCGATGAAGCTTTCTTT. Its translation is CASSPRFGTGKTDEAFF. The rearrangement uses TRBV27 and TRBJ1-1; 9 bases agree with TRBD1. The CDR3 length is 17 residues. The germline CDR1 and CDR2 sequences are MNHEY and SMNVEV (reference sequence). Trimming cost V 6 bases and J 7 bases; bases outside gene matches: 18.

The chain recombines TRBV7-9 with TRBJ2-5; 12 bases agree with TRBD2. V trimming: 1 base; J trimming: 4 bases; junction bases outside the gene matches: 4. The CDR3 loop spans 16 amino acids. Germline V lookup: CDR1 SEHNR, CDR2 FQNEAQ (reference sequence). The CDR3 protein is CASSLGLAGVGETQYF. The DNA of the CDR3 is TGTGCCAGCAGCTTAGGACTAGCGGGAGTTGGAGAGACCCAGTACTTC.

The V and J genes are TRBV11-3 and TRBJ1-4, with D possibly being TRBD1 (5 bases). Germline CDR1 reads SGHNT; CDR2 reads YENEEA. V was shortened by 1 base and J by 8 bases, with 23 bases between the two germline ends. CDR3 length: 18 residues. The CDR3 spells CASSLARQQRDSGEKLFF. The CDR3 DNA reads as TGTGCCAGCAGCTTAGCCCGACAACAACGGGACTCAGGAGAAAAACTGTTTTTT.

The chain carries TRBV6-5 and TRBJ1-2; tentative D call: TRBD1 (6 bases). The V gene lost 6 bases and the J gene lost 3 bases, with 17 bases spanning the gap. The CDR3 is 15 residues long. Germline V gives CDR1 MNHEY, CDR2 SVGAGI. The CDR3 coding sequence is TGTGCCAGCAGATCGTCAGGGGTGTTGGACTATGGCTACACCTTC. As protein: CASRSSGVLDYGYTF.

The CDR3 region has the DNA TGCGCCAGCAGAGAAAGCCCCCATAGCGGGAGATGTTTGGGGAACTACGAGCAGTACGTC. As protein: CASRESPHSGRCLGNYEQYV. This chain connects TRBV10-2 to TRBJ2-7, with 9 bases fitting TRBD2. The CDR3 covers 20 residues. With V trimmed by 6 bases and J by 3 bases, 24 bases remained unmatched. The germline CDR1 and CDR2 sequences are WSHSY and SAAADI.

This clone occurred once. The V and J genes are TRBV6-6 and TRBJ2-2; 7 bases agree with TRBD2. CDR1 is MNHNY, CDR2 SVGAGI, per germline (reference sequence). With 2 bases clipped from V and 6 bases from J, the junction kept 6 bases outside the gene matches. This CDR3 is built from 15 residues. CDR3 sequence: CASSYGEGLPGELFF. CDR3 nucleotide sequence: TGTGCCAGCAGTTACGGGGAGGGCCTCCCCGGGGAGCTGTTTTTT.

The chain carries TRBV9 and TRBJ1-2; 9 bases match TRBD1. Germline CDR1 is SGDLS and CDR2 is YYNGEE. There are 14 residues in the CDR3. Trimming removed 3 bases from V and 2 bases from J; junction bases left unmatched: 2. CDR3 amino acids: CASSGQGGNYGYTF. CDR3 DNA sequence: TGTGCCAGCAGCGGACAGGGGGGGAACTATGGCTACACCTTC.

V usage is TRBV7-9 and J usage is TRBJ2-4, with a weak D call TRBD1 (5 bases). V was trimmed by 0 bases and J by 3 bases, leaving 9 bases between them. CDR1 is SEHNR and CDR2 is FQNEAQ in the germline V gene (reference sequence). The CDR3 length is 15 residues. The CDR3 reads CASSLAQGRKNIQYF. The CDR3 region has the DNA TGTGCCAGCAGCTTAGCCCAGGGTCGCAAAAACATTCAGTACTTC.

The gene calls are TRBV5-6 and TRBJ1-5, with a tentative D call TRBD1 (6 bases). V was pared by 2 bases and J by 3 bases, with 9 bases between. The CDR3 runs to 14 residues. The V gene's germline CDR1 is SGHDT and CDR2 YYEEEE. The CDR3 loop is CASSFRTANQPQHF. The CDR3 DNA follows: TGTGCCAGCAGCTTCCGGACAGCCAATCAGCCCCAGCATTTT. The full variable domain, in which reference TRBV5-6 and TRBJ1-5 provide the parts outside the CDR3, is DAGVTQSPTHLIKTRGQQVTLRCSPKSGHDTVSWYQQALGQGPQFIFQYYEEEERQRGNFPDRFSGHQFPNYSSELNVNALLLGDSALYLCASSFRTANQPQHFGDGTRLSIL.

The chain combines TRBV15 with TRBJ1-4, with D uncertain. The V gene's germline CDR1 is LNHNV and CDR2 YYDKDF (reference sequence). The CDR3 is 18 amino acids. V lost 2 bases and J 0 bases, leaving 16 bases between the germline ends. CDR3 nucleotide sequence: TGTGCCACCAGCAGATGGGGAGGGATAGCGGCAACTAATGAAAAACTGTTTTTT. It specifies CATSRWGGIAATNEKLFF.

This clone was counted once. The CDR3 nucleotides read TGCGCCAGCAGCATGGGACAGGACGTTTCTGGGGCCAACGTCCTGACTTTC. Its translation: CASSMGQDVSGANVLTF. J is TRBJ2-6 and V is TRBV5-1, with TRBD1 identical over 8 bases. The J segment lost 1 base and the V segment lost 4 bases, leaving 7 bases of the junction unmatched. The CDR3 runs to 17 residues. From germline, CDR1 is SGHRS and CDR2 YFSETQ.

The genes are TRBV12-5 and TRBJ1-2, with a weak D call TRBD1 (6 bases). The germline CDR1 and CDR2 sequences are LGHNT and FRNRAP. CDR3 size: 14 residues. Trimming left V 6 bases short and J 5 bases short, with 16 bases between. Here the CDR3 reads CASGIQQGKYGYTF. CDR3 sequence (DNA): TGTGCTAGTGGAATTCAGCAGGGGAAGTATGGCTACACCTTC.

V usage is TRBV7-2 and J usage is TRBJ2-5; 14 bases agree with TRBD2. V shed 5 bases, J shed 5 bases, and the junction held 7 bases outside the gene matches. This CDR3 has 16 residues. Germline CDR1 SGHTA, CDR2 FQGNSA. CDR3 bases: TGTGCCAGCAGCGCCCGACTAGCGGGAGGGCGGGAGACCCAGTACTTC. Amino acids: CASSARLAGGRETQYF.

CDR3 nucleotides: TGCGCCAGCAGCCCGGGACACCAGAGCTCCTATAATTCACCCCTCCACTTT. This gives the protein CASSPGHQSSYNSPLHF. V usage is TRBV4-3 and J usage is TRBJ1-6; a possible D gene is TRBD1 (6 bases). Germline CDR1 LGHNA, CDR2 YSLEER. This CDR3 has 17 amino acids. Trimming removed 4 bases at V and 0 bases at J, with 13 bases between.

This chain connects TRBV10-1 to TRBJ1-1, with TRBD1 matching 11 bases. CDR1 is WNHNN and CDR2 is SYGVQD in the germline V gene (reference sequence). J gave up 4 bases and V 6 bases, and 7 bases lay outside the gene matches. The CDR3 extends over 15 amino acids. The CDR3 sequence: CASSAKGTGGTEAFF. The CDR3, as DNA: TGCGCCAGCAGCGCGAAAGGGACAGGGGGCACTGAAGCTTTCTTT.

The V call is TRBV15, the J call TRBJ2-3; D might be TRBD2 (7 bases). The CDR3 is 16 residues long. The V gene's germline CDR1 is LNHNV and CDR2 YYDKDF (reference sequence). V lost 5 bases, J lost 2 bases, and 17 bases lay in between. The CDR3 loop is CATSGGGWSDTDTQYF. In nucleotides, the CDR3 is TGTGCCACCAGCGGCGGGGGCTGGTCTGACACAGATACGCAGTATTTT.

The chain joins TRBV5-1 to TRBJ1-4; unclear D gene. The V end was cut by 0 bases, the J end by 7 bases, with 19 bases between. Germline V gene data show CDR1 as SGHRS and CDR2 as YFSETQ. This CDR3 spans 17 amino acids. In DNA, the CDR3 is TGCGCCAGCAGCTTGGCCCCCCGACTTGGGTTCGTTGAAAAACTGTTTTTT. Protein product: CASSLAPRLGFVEKLFF. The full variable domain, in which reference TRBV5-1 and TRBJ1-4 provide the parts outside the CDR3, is KAGVTQTPRYLIKTRGQQVTLSCSPISGHRSVSWYQQTPGQGLQFLFEYFSETQRNKGNFPGRFSGRQFSNSRSEMNVSTLELGDSALYLCASSLAPRLGFVEKLFFGSGTQLSVL.

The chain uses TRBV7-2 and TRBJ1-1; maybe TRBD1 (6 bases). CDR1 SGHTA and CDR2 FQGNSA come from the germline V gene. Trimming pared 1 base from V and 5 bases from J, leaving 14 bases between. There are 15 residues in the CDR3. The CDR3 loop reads CASSLEQGWVTEAFF. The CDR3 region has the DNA TGTGCCAGCAGCTTAGAGCAGGGGTGGGTTACTGAAGCTTTCTTT.

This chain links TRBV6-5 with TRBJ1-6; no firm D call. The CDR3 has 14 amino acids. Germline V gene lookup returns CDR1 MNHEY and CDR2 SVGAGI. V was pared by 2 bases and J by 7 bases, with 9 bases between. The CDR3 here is CASSYRGLNSPLHF. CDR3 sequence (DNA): TGTGCCAGCAGTTACAGAGGGCTCAATTCACCCCTCCACTTT.